The present TCR beta chain was sequenced within a study of T cells in Graves' hyperthyroidism and ophthalmopathy. Study at large: Peripheral blood draws took place at initial diagnosis, ahead of any treatment.

There are 16 residues in the CDR3. Germline V CDR1 and CDR2: MGHRA, YSYEKL. Trimming stripped 4 bases from V and 2 bases from J, with 17 bases between. Over 18 months, lack of ophthalmopathy progression marked Graves' hyperthyroidism as stable. This clonotype showed up just a few times. RNA transcripts were the template for amplifying TCR beta CDR3 regions. The HTBI set primed first-round TCR CDR3 RT-PCR. TCRdb analysed the multiplex PCR reads with MiXCR anew, one entry per CDR3 protein. The data show about 620,000 distinct CDR3 sequences, roughly 17% seen once. The clonotype was recovered from a woman in her 30s with Graves' hyperthyroidism. The chain couples TRBV4-1 to TRBJ2-5; D is uncertain. Sequencing input: blood. Here the CDR3 DNA reads TGCGCCAGCAGCCGCGAGTGGGGAAATTTTCAAGAGACCCAGTACTTC. Encoded protein: CASSREWGNFQETQYF.